This paragraph covers one T cell receptor (beta chain) sequence. The CDR3 consists of 12 residues. Trimming removed 1 base at V and 10 bases at J, with 8 bases between. Germline CDR1 reads LNHNV; CDR2 reads YYDKDF (reference sequence). The source of the sample is a study of long-term antiretroviral therapy in people with HIV. A v3.0 immunoSEQ assay was performed at survey level. Repertoires were generated with immunoSEQ multiplex PCR, while TCRdb's copy carries only in-frame clones and drops some. The sample records under 20,000 clones, roughly 80% being singletons. The V and J genes are TRBV15 and TRBJ2-1, with D unresolved. The source of this sequence is a young man with HIV. The sample was unsorted PBMCs, taken less than 2.2 years before starting antiretroviral therapy. The CDR3 nucleotides read TGTGCCACCAGCAGAGCCCCCACCGAGCAGTTCTTC. It translates to CATSRAPTEQFF.